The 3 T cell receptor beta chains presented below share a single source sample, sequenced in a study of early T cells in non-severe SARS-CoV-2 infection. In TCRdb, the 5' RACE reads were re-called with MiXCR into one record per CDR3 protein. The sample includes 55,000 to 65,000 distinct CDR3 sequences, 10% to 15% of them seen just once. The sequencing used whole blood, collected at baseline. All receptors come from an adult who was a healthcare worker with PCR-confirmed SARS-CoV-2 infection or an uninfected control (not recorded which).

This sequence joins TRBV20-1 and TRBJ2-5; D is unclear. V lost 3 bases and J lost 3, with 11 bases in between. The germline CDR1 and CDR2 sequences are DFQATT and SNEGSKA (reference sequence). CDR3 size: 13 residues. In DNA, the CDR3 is TGCAGTGCTAGCTACAAGAGAGAAGAGACCCAGTACTTC. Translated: CSASYKREETQYF.

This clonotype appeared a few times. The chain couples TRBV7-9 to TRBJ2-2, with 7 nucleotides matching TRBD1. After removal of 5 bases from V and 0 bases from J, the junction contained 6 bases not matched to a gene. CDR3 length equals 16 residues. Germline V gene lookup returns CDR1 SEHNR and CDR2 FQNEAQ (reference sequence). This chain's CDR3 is CASSPDRSTNTGELFF. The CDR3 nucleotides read TGTGCCAGCAGCCCGGACAGGTCTACGAACACCGGGGAGCTGTTTTTT.

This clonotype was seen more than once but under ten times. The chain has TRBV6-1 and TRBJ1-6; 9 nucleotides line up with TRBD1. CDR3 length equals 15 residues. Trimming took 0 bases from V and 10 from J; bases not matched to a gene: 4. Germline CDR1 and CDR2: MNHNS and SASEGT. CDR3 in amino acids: CASSEAGTGYSPLHF. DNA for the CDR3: TGTGCCAGCAGTGAAGCTGGGACAGGGTACTCACCCCTCCACTTT.